This T cell receptor beta chain derives from a study of tumor-infiltrating lymphocytes in primary liver carcinoma (dated by TCRdb to 2017 to 2019). Broadly, across the study: Of the five patients, three men and two women aged 30 to 69 years, four had hepatocellular carcinoma and one had combined HCC and intrahepatic cholangiocarcinoma. The five patients had tumors of stage T1-T3 N0M0, with maximum diameters ranging from roughly 4 to 11 cm. Each sample produced roughly 3.5 to 7.13 million productive TCRbeta reads, and read depth showed no significant difference between tissue types. For each liver tumor, the study sampled five regions along with adjacent normal tissue and blood, and applied TCRbeta repertoire sequencing, expression microarrays and whole-exome sequencing. TCRbeta repertoire sequencing covered 35 or so specimens from 5 patients: 25 or so tumor regions, 5 adjacent noncancerous liver tissues and 5 peripheral blood samples. To link TCRbeta repertoire diversity to the local molecular phenotype, the 20 to 25 tumor region samples were profiled with Agilent mRNA microarrays. High reproducibility was observed for the technical replicate repertoires, with mean shared-clone rates approximately 0.9 and correlation coefficients above 0.95. Findings and caveats that apply to the study as a whole: With just four or five patients in the study, the authors point out that the findings should be validated in a larger study. Only about 7.5-24% of top clones were present in all five regions of a tumor, suggesting spatial heterogeneity of tumor-infiltrating T cells. Pairs of tumor regions showed greater repertoire overlap (mean roughly 35%) than tumor-adjacent pairs (17%) or tumor-blood pairs (roughly 14%), which is consistent with antigen-driven expansion. Compared with blood, tumors had a significantly larger share of the repertoire taken up by the top 250 clones (p = 0.039). Because sequencing covered only the TCR beta chain and unpaired alpha chains were not captured, true repertoire diversity is likely underestimated. Comparison of CD4+ and CD8+ T cell repertoires was precluded by the use of bulk unsorted samples.

TCRbeta-specific cDNA was reverse-transcribed from around 0.45 ug total RNA using a constant-region primer and ProtoScript II reverse transcriptase. Construction of the TCRbeta libraries relied on three nested rounds of multiplex PCR, following a slightly modified ARM-PCR procedure. Each of the first two PCR rounds ran for around 10 cycles using multiplex TRBV1-TRBV30 forward primers together with a Cbeta reverse primer. Sample barcodes and Illumina adapters were added in a final 25-cycle PCR using Deep VentR polymerase. Before sequencing, amplicons between 200 and 500 bp were purified from gel using a QIAquick gel extraction kit. The TCRbeta amplicons were sequenced with 250-bp paired-end reads on an Illumina HiSeq 2500. Per the authors' processing: To recover full CDR3 sequences, reads were quality-trimmed using Trimmomatic v0.33 and paired reads were then merged using FLASH v1.2.11. V, D and J germline segments were assigned to the rearranged TCRbeta sequences using MiGEC v1.2.1b. VDJtools v1.0.0 computed clonotype statistics and Shannon-Wiener diversity indices. To cut down on sampling bias, every analysis after diversity analysis relied on just the 250 most abundant clonotypes from each sample. The raw public data were reprocessed by TCRdb itself: fastp quality trimming at Q25, MiXCR clonotype calling, in-frame beta chains only. Each CDR3 protein gets just one entry, which takes the most common genes and DNA from the rows behind it. The V and J calls come from TCRdb's annotation, not from the publication. The sample includes roughly 200,000 distinct CDR3 sequences, with around four fifths observed a single time. The ten top clones hold about a sixth of the sample.

Measured from the cysteine to the phenylalanine, the CDR3 is 14 residues long. Just CDR3 DNA is preserved here, 42 bases in frame from base 1. CDR1 and CDR2 (SEHNR, FQNEAQ) derive from the germline V gene (reference sequence). Without any cell sorting, total RNA and DNA were extracted together from 20-30 mg of bulk tissue using the AllPrep DNA/RNA mini kit. Surgical resection was performed in China between late 2015 and 2016 on about 5 patients with histopathologically diagnosed primary liver carcinoma. Patients had chronic HBV infection and were treatment-naive at sampling. Each tumor was sampled at five spatially separated regions: the superior, inferior, left-lateral and right-lateral poles and the tumor centre. Histology showed that every tumor sample contained more than 80% viable tumor cells. Fresh tumor and adjacent tissue pieces were bisected, with one half stored in RNAlater at -80 degrees C and the other half sent for histology.

Notes on this clonotype: Its cognate antigen has yet to be identified. The junction and the germline gene differ at one end; a read error may be behind it.

Source material: tumor tissue from primary liver carcinoma. The TCR sequence derives from a middle-aged man with primary liver carcinoma and hepatitis B virus infection. Here the chain combines TRBV7-9 and TRBJ1-2, and TRBD1 aligns with 8 junction nucleotides. The sequence in DNA is TGTGCCAGCATATGGGACAGGCGGTCTCATGGTTACACCTTC. This is translated as CASIWDRRSHGYTF.